Listed below are T cell receptor beta chains from one sample, sequenced in a study of T cell responses to AZD1222 COVID-19 vaccine. Method: immunoSEQ multiplex PCR; TCRdb's copy keeps in-frame clones and lacks some. Of 100,000 or so clones in the sample, nearly 90% are singletons; the top ten hold 35% to 55%. The specimen comprised peripheral blood, sampled 28 days after the second AZD1222 dose. These receptors all stem from an adult who received the AZD1222 COVID-19 vaccine. The CDR3 runs from the conserved cysteine through the conserved F or W.

CDR3 length	V gene	J gene	CDR3 protein
12	TRBV3-1/TRBV3-2	TRBJ1-5	CASSRGNQPQHF
15	TRBV14	TRBJ1-1	CASSQDSGARTEAFF
14	TRBV2	TRBJ2-1	CASSEWFSENEQFF
18	TRBV18	TRBJ2-6	CASSPGLAGGSGANVLTF
13	TRBV27	TRBJ1-4	CASRSTGEGKLFF
16	TRBV6-5	TRBJ2-7	CASSYSTSGFSYEQYF
14	TRBV5-6	TRBJ2-7	CASSRSGGAVEQYF
16	TRBV19	TRBJ1-2	CASSHPDRNYAYGYTF
15	TRBV28	TRBJ2-3	CASTEAGLYTDTQYF
15	TRBV27	TRBJ2-2	CASRLRDSSSGELFF
12	TRBV7-8	TRBJ2-7	CASSPGPYEQYF
14	TRBV19	TRBJ2-1	CASSQGLSHNEQFF
15	TRBV4-2	TRBJ1-4	CASSQRQGVNEKLFF
17	TRBV28	TRBJ1-3	CASSLSQTGASGNTIYF
14	TRBV9	TRBJ1-1	CASRRGAMNTEAFF
15	TRBV7-9	TRBJ2-2	CASSLGTAATGELFF
16	TRBV5-1	TRBJ2-2	CASSVKTGGALGELFF
17	TRBV5-4	TRBJ1-6	CASSLSGLRQYNSPLHF
17	TRBV9	TRBJ2-2	CASSLGLAESNTGELFF
14	TRBV7-9	TRBJ1-1	CASSLGSAGSEAFF
14	TRBV2	TRBJ1-5	CASSEQGLNQPQHF
15	TRBV7-3	TRBJ1-6	CASSLGVAGNSPLHF
15	TRBV7-2	TRBJ2-7	CASSPARQTLGEQYF
11	TRBV7-3	TRBJ1-2	CASSLVNGYTF
12	TRBV18	TRBJ1-5	CASSPQGQPQHF
14	TRBV28	TRBJ2-7	CASRPGPQGYEQYF
16	TRBV5-1	TRBJ1-6	CASSFDPGQAQSPLHF
14	TRBV24-1	TRBJ2-5	CATSDLTRGETQYF
15	TRBV6-5	TRBJ1-1	CASSYSYRGHTEAFF
13	TRBV10-1	TRBJ2-7	CASRLPSGNNKYF
14	TRBV19	TRBJ2-4	CASSNGLAVNIQYF
13	TRBV24-1	TRBJ1-5	CATSDLTDQPQHF
15	TRBV19	TRBJ2-5	CASSIVSGRGETQYF
16	TRBV28	TRBJ2-5	CASSFFSGRDQETQYF
19	TRBV7-2	TRBJ2-3	CASSLVGELAGAGTDTQYF
15	TRBV12-2	TRBJ2-7	CASRPRGSHIEEQYF
15	TRBV3-1/TRBV3-2	TRBJ1-6	CASSQLRGFNSPLHF
14	TRBV7-9	TRBJ1-2	CASSSLDSVYGYTF
14	TRBV9	TRBJ1-4	CASSPIPGNEKLFF
12	TRBV5-1	TRBJ1-1	CASSGIGAEAFF
15	TRBV5-6	TRBJ2-7	CASSRGTGGNYEQYF
14	TRBV6-5	TRBJ2-7	CASSYSTASAHFYF
15	TRBV9	TRBJ2-1	CASSQTSGMQGEQFF
15	TRBV7-9	TRBJ2-5	CASSLGWGDKETQYF
17	TRBV5-4	TRBJ1-1	CASSLSRDRAARTEAFF
13	TRBV7-6	TRBJ2-4	CASSLARGNIQYF
10	TRBV7-8	TRBJ2-7	CASGKYEQYF
12	TRBV10-3	TRBJ1-2	CAISETEYGYTF